These 23 T cell receptor beta chains were sequenced from one sample in a study of Graves' ophthalmopathy and Graves' hyperthyroidism (dated by TCRdb to the late 2010s). Sequencer: Illumina HiSeq 2000. For repertoire sequencing, the TCR beta CDR3 regions were amplified from RNA transcripts. A first-round RT-PCR used HTBI primers with the Qiagen OneStep RT-PCR kit, followed by a second-round multiplex PCR, size selection and purification. TCRdb's own reprocessing of the public reads used fastp at Q25 and MiXCR and kept productive beta chains. Identical CDR3 proteins give one entry, which carries the most common genes and DNA. Here the sample has roughly 160,000 distinct CDR3 sequences; roughly two fifths occur a single time. The ten largest clones add up to 8% to 9% of the sample. Sequencing was done on a sample of peripheral blood. The receptors shown here come from a man aged 25-40 years with Graves' ophthalmopathy. Donor details come from another sample of the same person, matched by shared clones.

The chain is built from TRBV6-1 and TRBJ2-7; a weak D match, TRBD1 (5 bases). Trimming took 10 bases from V and 1 from J, leaving 17 bases between them. The CDR3 length is 14 residues. Germline V gene sequence: CDR1 MNHNS, CDR2 SASEGT. The CDR3 coding sequence is TGTGCCACCTCAAGCCTTCAGGGTTCCTACGAGCAGTACTTC. Its translation: CATSSLQGSYEQYF.

This clonotype has at least ten counts. The chain uses TRBV19 and TRBJ2-5; D is tentatively TRBD1 or TRBD2 (5 bases each). V shed 5 bases and J shed 4 bases, with 14 bases lying between them. Germline-derived CDR1 and CDR2 are LNHDA and SQIVND (reference sequence). This CDR3 comprises 14 residues. CDR3 bases: TGTGCCAGTAGTCCGGGACGGAGATTAGAGACCCAGTACTTC. Its translation is CASSPGRRLETQYF.

This clonotype came up many times. The chain has TRBV10-3 and TRBJ2-5; D might be TRBD2 (6 bases). Germline V lookup: CDR1 ENHRY, CDR2 SYGVKD. This CDR3 is 14 amino acids long. Trimming stripped 3 bases from V and 5 bases from J, with 13 bases between. The DNA for the CDR3 is TGTGCCATCAGTGAAGCCGGGAGAATGGAGACCCAGTACTTC. Its protein is CAISEAGRMETQYF.

This clonotype was observed many times. The CDR3 loop is CATSRVSWGETQYF. CDR3 DNA sequence: TGTGCCACCAGCAGAGTGTCCTGGGGGGAGACCCAGTACTTC. This chain joins TRBV15 and TRBJ2-5; possibly TRBD1 or TRBD2 for D (5 bases each). Germline CDR1 is LNHNV and CDR2 is YYDKDF (reference sequence). The V gene lost 1 base and the J gene lost 5 bases, with 11 bases spanning the gap. The CDR3 consists of 14 residues.

This clonotype was observed at least ten times. The chain has TRBV13 and TRBJ2-5, with D uncertain. V lost 3 bases to trimming and J lost 5 bases, with 10 bases between them. The CDR3 is 13 amino acids. Germline CDR1 PRHDT, CDR2 FYEKMQ (reference sequence). This CDR3 reads CASSFGLEETQYF. The CDR3 coding sequence is TGTGCCAGCAGCTTCGGGCTAGAGGAGACCCAGTACTTC. The variable domain in full, with the rest retrieved from reference TRBV13 and TRBJ2-5, is AAGVIQSPRHLIKEKRETATLKCYPIPRHDTVYWYQQGPGQDPQFLISFYEKMQSDKGSIPDRFSAQQFSDYHSELNMSSLELGDSALYFCASSFGLEETQYFGPGTRLLVL.

This rearrangement joins TRBV27 to TRBJ2-7; D tentatively reads TRBD1 or TRBD2 (5 bases each). Germline CDR1 is MNHEY and CDR2 is SMNVEV (reference sequence). Trimming took 6 bases from V and 3 from J, leaving 12 bases between them. The CDR3 runs to 13 residues. For the CDR3, the DNA is TGTGCCAGCAGCTCGGGACCCTACTACGAGCAGTACTTC. Translated, it gives CASSSGPYYEQYF.

The V call is TRBV6-5, the J call TRBJ1-3; D is unresolved. V lost 4 bases and J 0 bases, leaving 10 bases between the germline ends. CDR1 MNHEY and CDR2 SVGAGI come from the germline V gene. This CDR3 comprises 15 residues. The CDR3 loop reads CASSSQPLSGNTIYF. DNA for the CDR3: TGTGCCAGCAGTTCCCAGCCGCTCTCTGGAAACACCATATATTTT.

This clonotype was recorded at least ten times. The chain is built from TRBV7-3 and TRBJ1-1; D not certain. The CDR3 length is 13 residues. Germline assignment: CDR1 SGHTA and CDR2 FQGTGA. Deletions cut 3 bases from V and 5 bases from J, with 10 bases between. CDR3 loop: CASSFAGRTEAFF. CDR3 DNA: TGTGCCAGCAGCTTTGCGGGAAGAACTGAAGCTTTCTTT.

The rearrangement joins TRBV11-2 to TRBJ2-5; D possibly matches TRBD1 or TRBD2 (5 bases each). The length of the CDR3 is 14 residues. The V gene lost 5 bases and the J gene lost 5 bases, with 15 bases spanning the gap. Per germline, CDR1 SGHAT and CDR2 FQNNGV. The CDR3 DNA is TGTGCCAGCAGCCCTCTGGGGGATGGTGAGACCCAGTACTTC. Translating it yields CASSPLGDGETQYF.

The chain recombines TRBV10-3 with TRBJ2-5; 9 positions agree with TRBD1. The DNA end is a closer match to TRBJ2-4, so the J assignment may be wrong. This CDR3 contains 14 residues. Germline V gives CDR1 ENHRY, CDR2 SYGVKD. The CDR3 reads CAISGNRQGDIQYF. In DNA, the CDR3 is TGTGCCATCAGTGGAAATAGACAGGGGGACATTCAGTACTTC.

This clonotype was counted many times. The rearrangement uses TRBV2 and TRBJ2-5; 10 bases are shared with TRBD1. The CDR3 length is 15 residues. With V trimmed by 7 bases and J by 5 bases, 10 bases remained unmatched. Per germline, CDR1 SNHLY and CDR2 FYNNEI. The chain's CDR3 is CASNPGTGVGETQYF. The DNA for the CDR3 is TGTGCCAGCAACCCCGGGACAGGGGTTGGGGAGACCCAGTACTTC.

The genes are TRBV12-3 or TRBV12-4 and TRBJ1-5; D ambiguous. The CDR3 length is 14 residues. V lost 1 base and J lost 7, with 11 bases in between. The CDR3 protein is CASSLDGNGQPQHF. Here the CDR3 DNA reads TGTGCCAGCAGTTTAGATGGGAACGGGCAGCCCCAGCATTTT.

The rearrangement joins TRBV28 to TRBJ2-7; tentative D call: TRBD1 (6 bases). Deletions cut 1 base from V and 5 bases from J, with 12 bases between. The CDR3 runs to 14 residues. Germline V gene data show CDR1 as MDHEN and CDR2 as SYDVKM. The CDR3 sequence: CASSLFVQGDEQYF. The CDR3 nucleotides are TGTGCCAGCAGTTTATTCGTACAGGGCGACGAGCAGTACTTC.

At least ten counts were recorded for this clonotype. This chain connects TRBV6-1 to TRBJ1-2; D possibly corresponds to TRBD1 (6 bases). This CDR3 is built from 13 residues. Trimming stripped 4 bases from V and 4 bases from J, with 10 bases between. Germline V gives CDR1 MNHNS, CDR2 SASEGT. This CDR3 is CASSADRGYGYTF. The CDR3 region has the DNA TGTGCCAGCAGTGCGGACAGAGGCTATGGCTACACCTTC.

To note about this clonotype: One end of the junction fails to match germline, which may point to a read error. The rearrangement uses TRBV28 and TRBJ2-3; TRBD2 matches at 9 bases. Germline lookup yields CDR1 MDHEN and CDR2 SYDVKM. The CDR3 has 14 residues. CDR3 loop: CAGSSGSRVDTQYF. The CDR3 DNA reads TGTGCCGGCAGTAGCGGGAGTAGGGTAGATACGCAGTATTTT.

The V gene is TRBV20-1, the J gene TRBJ1-2; D remains ambiguous. Germline CDR1 and CDR2: DFQATT and SNEGSKA (reference sequence). The CDR3 is made up of 13 amino acids. V was pared by 5 bases and J by 0 bases, with 10 bases between. The CDR3 loop is CSALRQANYGYTF. The CDR3 region has the DNA TGCAGTGCTTTAAGACAAGCTAACTATGGCTACACCTTC.

This clonotype has a single count. The rearrangement uses TRBV12-3 or TRBV12-4 and TRBJ2-7, with 9 bases aligning to TRBD2. This CDR3 contains 14 residues. V lost 6 bases, J lost 5 bases, and 8 bases stayed unmatched. CDR3 sequence reads: CASRVSGSLHEQYF. CDR3 bases: TGTGCCAGCAGGGTTAGCGGGAGTTTACACGAGCAGTACTTC.

The V call is TRBV20-1, the J call TRBJ2-2, with D possibly being TRBD2 (5 bases). Trimming stripped 4 bases from V and 1 base from J, with 10 bases between. This CDR3 contains 14 residues. Germline V gene sequence: CDR1 DFQATT, CDR2 SNEGSKA (reference sequence). CDR3 amino acids: CSATTRQNTGELFF. The CDR3 DNA is TGCAGTGCTACAACTAGGCAGAACACCGGGGAGCTGTTTTTT.

Comments on this clonotype: Its ends do not fully match the called genes, so a read error is possible. The chain joins TRBV28 to TRBJ2-5; 7 bases fit TRBD1. Germline lookup yields CDR1 MDHEN and CDR2 SYDVKM. The CDR3 contains 17 residues. The CDR3 loop reads CASSSRDRASPVETQHF. The CDR3 DNA is TGTGCCAGCAGTTCTCGAGACAGGGCGTCTCCCGTGGAGACCCAGCACTTC.

Remarks on this clonotype: An end of the junction differs from the germline gene, which may be a read error. The rearrangement joins TRBV7-8 to TRBJ2-7, with D possibly being TRBD1 (6 bases). The germline V gene has CDR1 SGHVS and CDR2 FQNEAQ. This CDR3 contains 15 residues. CDR3 protein: CASSRYRQGTNEQYF. The CDR3 DNA is TGCGCCAGCAGCCGGTATAGGCAGGGGACCAACGAGCAGTACTTC.

This clonotype was seen ten or more times. In DNA, the CDR3 is TGCGCCAGCAGCTTGGGCGCAGCCCGGAATTACGAGCAGTACTTC. Translating it yields CASSLGAARNYEQYF. V usage is TRBV5-1 and J usage is TRBJ2-7, with D hard to call. This CDR3 spans 15 amino acids. The germline V gene encodes CDR1 SGHRS and CDR2 YFSETQ. V lost 0 bases to trimming and J lost 4 bases, with 14 bases between them.

V gene TRBV6-1 combines with J gene TRBJ1-1; D perhaps matches TRBD1 (6 bases). The CDR3 has 13 residues. Trimming took off 7 bases at V and 3 bases at J, with 12 bases between the two ends. Germline assignment: CDR1 MNHNS and CDR2 SASEGT. This CDR3 is CASNPTGHTEAFF. In DNA, the CDR3 is TGTGCCAGCAACCCGACAGGACACACTGAAGCTTTCTTT.

This clonotype was recorded many times. The chain is built from TRBV27 and TRBJ1-1; no definite D call. The CDR3 is 16 residues long. Trimming took 1 base from V and 5 from J, leaving 17 bases between them. CDR1 is MNHEY and CDR2 is SMNVEV in the germline V gene (reference sequence). The CDR3 DNA follows: TGTGCCAGCAGTTTATTTCCGAGACGGCGTGAAACTGAAGCTTTCTTT. It specifies CASSLFPRRRETEAFF.